The 5 T cell receptor beta chains given below trace back to one sample, sequenced in a study of T cells in Graves' hyperthyroidism and ophthalmopathy. From RNA transcripts, TCR beta CDR3 regions were amplified. The TCR CDR3 was amplified in a first-round RT-PCR using the HTBI primer set. MiXCR, applied by TCRdb to the multiplex PCR reads, yields one record per CDR3 protein. Here the sample spans roughly 400,000 distinct CDR3 sequences, 20% to 30% being singletons. The sequenced sample was blood. The receptors originated from a man over 45 with Graves' hyperthyroidism.

The V and J genes are TRBV18 and TRBJ1-1; D not resolved. Trimming left V 6 bases short and J 3 bases short, with 11 bases between. Per the germline V gene, CDR1 is KGHSH and CDR2 is LQKENI. The CDR3 extends over 13 amino acids. For the CDR3, the DNA is TGTGCCAGCTCGCTAGACATTGACACTGAAGCTTTCTTT. Translated: CASSLDIDTEAFF.

This clonotype has ten or more counts. The CDR3 sequence is CASSFGHSNQPQHF. CDR3 bases: TGTGCCAGCAGTTTCGGCCATAGCAATCAGCCCCAGCATTTT. The chain links TRBV12-3 or TRBV12-4 to TRBJ1-5; D gene ambiguous. Trimming stripped 3 bases from V and 0 bases from J, with 6 bases between. The CDR3 length is 14 residues.

This clonotype has just a few counts. This chain connects TRBV24-1 to TRBJ1-1; tentative D call: TRBD1 (6 bases). Germline values: CDR1 KGHDR, CDR2 SFDVKD. The CDR3 extends over 13 amino acids. Trimming stripped 6 bases from V and 7 bases from J, with 14 bases between. The CDR3 here is CATSKGEMNEAFF. CDR3 coding DNA: TGTGCCACCAGTAAGGGGGAAATGAATGAAGCTTTCTTT.

J is TRBJ2-1 and V is TRBV20-1; TRBD2 agrees at 11 bases. The CDR3 spans 17 residues. Per germline, CDR1 DFQATT and CDR2 SNEGSKA (reference sequence). V gave up 0 bases and J gave up 2 bases; unmatched junction bases: 6. The CDR3 spells CSARDQTSGATYNEQFF. CDR3 nucleotide sequence: TGCAGTGCTAGAGATCAGACTAGCGGGGCTACCTACAATGAGCAGTTCTTC.

This clonotype occurred once. V and J are TRBV18 and TRBJ2-5; TRBD1 matches 7 bases. The germline V gene has CDR1 KGHSH and CDR2 LQKENI. V was pared by 1 base and J by 1 base, with 6 bases of the junction left unmatched. The CDR3 consists of 16 residues. CDR3 amino acids: CASSPLDRAFQETQYF. The CDR3 nucleotides are TGTGCCAGCTCACCACTTGACAGGGCCTTCCAAGAGACCCAGTACTTC.